This TCR beta chain was identified during a study of T-cell reconstitution after alpha-beta-depleted transplantation in children (TCRdb year 2016). Looking at the study overall: The study quantitatively tracked T-cell immune reconstitution after TCRalphabeta/CD19-depleted allogeneic hematopoietic cell transplantation in children using TCR repertoire profiling. The paper as a whole reports these results and caveats: The apparently early recovery of alphabetaT-cell counts about two months after transplant reportedly depended on only several hundred rapidly expanded clones that came from non-depleted graft cells. The frequencies of hyperexpanded clones fell over the following months, and after one year, T-cell counts and TCRbeta diversity were mostly attributed to newly produced T cells. In some patients, the high TCRbeta diversity seen at day 60 was put down to recipient T cells and intrathymic progenitors that had survived conditioning.

The meaning of the sample's treatment or condition label: allogeneic hematopoietic cell transplantation with graft depleted of TCRalphabeta T cells and CD19 B cells. Transplant recipients were children who received TCRalphabeta/CD19-depleted allogeneic hematopoietic cell grafts. Note on this clonotype: Its antigen is still unknown. No base quality values were provided; no much bigger clone lies one nucleotide off.

Library creation used PCR. These reads were obtained on an Illumina HiSeq 2500. To normalize quantification of the TCRbeta repertoire, the TCR libraries were built with molecular barcoding that relied on unique molecular identifiers. TCRdb cleaned the public reads at Q25 with fastp, built clones with MiXCR and kept in-frame beta chains. Rows matching on CDR3 protein sequence are summarized as one entry with the most common DNA and genes. The table for this sample lists roughly 790,000 distinct CDR3 sequences; 16% of them were counted only once. The ten biggest clones cover approximately 4.5% of the sample. The CDR3 contains 12 residues, cysteine and phenylalanine counted. Only the CDR3 DNA is retained, 36 bases long and in frame from the first base. V gives up 5 bases and J gives up 7 bases, and the segment between their germline ends measures 9 bases. CDR1 SNHLY and CDR2 FYNNEI were looked up in the germline V gene.

The TCR was taken from a male patient aged 10-17 years who had a stem cell transplant for acute lymphoblastic leukemia, so the T cells may come from the graft donor. Sequenced here: PBMCs, mostly from graft donor cells, sampled 360 days after TCRalphabeta/CD19-depleted stem cell transplant. In this chain, TRBV2 is recombined with TRBJ1-5, with TRBD1 as a weak D call on 6 bases. The DNA sequence is as follows: TGTGCCAGCAGTAGAGACAGGCAGCCCCAGCATTTT. It codes for CASSRDRQPQHF.